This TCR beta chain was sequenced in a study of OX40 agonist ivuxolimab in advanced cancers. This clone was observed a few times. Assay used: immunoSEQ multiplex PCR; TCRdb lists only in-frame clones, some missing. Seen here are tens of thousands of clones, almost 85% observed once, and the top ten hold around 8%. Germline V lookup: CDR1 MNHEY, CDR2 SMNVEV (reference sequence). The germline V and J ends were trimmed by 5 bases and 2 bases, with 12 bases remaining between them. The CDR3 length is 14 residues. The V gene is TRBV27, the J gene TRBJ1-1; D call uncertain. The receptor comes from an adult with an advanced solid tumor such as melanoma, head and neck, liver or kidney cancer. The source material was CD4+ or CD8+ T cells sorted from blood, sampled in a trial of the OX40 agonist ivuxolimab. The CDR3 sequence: CASSRIGGNTEAFF. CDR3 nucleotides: TGTGCCAGCAGTCGGATTGGCGGAAACACTGAAGCTTTCTTT.